This TCR beta chain was recovered during a study of cytomegalovirus exposure and HLA in healthy donors. Study background: An earlier analysis identified 120 million or so unique TCR beta sequences in some 170 million T cells.

Only one count was recorded for this clone. The CDR3 is 17 residues long. Germline lookup yields CDR1 SNHLY and CDR2 FYNNEI. With V trimmed by 2 bases and J by 3 bases, 10 bases remained unmatched. PCR involved 60 Vbeta and 13 Jbeta primers. The method was immunoSEQ multiplex PCR; TCRdb's version includes in-frame clones alone and lacks a portion of them. The table shows about 150,000 clones, with under 80% occurring only once. This clonotype was sampled from a man in his thirties or forties in good health and CMV-seronegative. This chain connects TRBV2 to TRBJ1-3, with TRBD1 matching over 7 bases. Sequencing input: PBMCs. The CDR3, as DNA: TGTGCCAGCAGTGAAACCGAGAGGAGGGGGCATGGAAACACCATATATTTT. Protein: CASSETERRGHGNTIYF.